The 32 T cell receptor beta chains in this list originate from one sample, sequenced in a study of response to subunit inactivated influenza vaccine. MiXCR, run by TCRdb on the RT-PCR reads, gives a single entry per CDR3 protein. The table shows over 800,000 distinct CDR3 sequences, with around 21% occurring only once. This specimen was PBMCs from blood, taken around 5 days after vaccination. Receptors were obtained from a man aged 45-65 years who received an inactivated influenza vaccine.

This clonotype was detected only a few times. The rearrangement links TRBV6-2 or TRBV6-3 to TRBJ1-5, with no clear D. Trimming shortened V by 0 bases and J by 1 base, and 16 bases separated the two germline ends. The CDR3 spans 18 residues. Germline CDR1 and CDR2: MNHEY and SVGEGT. The CDR3 nucleotides read TGTGCCAGCAGTTACTCTTCCCGGGCTGGGGTGAGCAATCAGCCCCAGCATTTT. Protein product: CASSYSSRAGVSNQPQHF.

The gene calls are TRBV12-3 or TRBV12-4 and TRBJ2-1; possible D gene TRBD2, 6 bases. V gave up 5 bases and J gave up 1 base, with 15 bases separating them. CDR3 length: 16 amino acids. CDR3 in amino acids: CASSDGTLNSYNEQFF. CDR3 nucleotide sequence: TGTGCCAGCAGTGACGGGACTCTAAATTCCTACAATGAGCAGTTCTTC.

This clonotype was observed a few times. The rearrangement links TRBV6-2 or TRBV6-3 to TRBJ2-7, with unresolved D. V was cut by 9 bases and J by 6 bases, with 12 bases left in between. This CDR3 is 11 amino acids long. In germline, CDR1 is MNHEY, CDR2 SVGEGT. CDR3 nucleotides: TGTGCCAGTACCTCTGGGGTCGAGCAGTACTTC. Amino acids: CASTSGVEQYF.

The genes are TRBV20-1 and TRBJ2-1; either TRBD1 or TRBD2 may fit D (5 bases each). Germline V gives CDR1 DFQATT, CDR2 SNEGSKA (reference sequence). The CDR3 has 17 amino acids. CDR3 in DNA: TGCTGCGCTAGAGATCCATCCGGGGCGCAGAACTACAATGAGCAGTTCTTC. Translated, it gives CCARDPSGAQNYNEQFF.

The chain links TRBV4-2 to TRBJ2-3; D gene uncertain. V was pared by 3 bases and J by 2 bases, with 9 bases between. The CDR3 consists of 14 residues. CDR1 is LGHNA, CDR2 YNFKEQ, per germline. DNA for the CDR3: TGTGCCAGCAGCCATGTAGGGTACACAGATACGCAGTATTTT. Translating gives CASSHVGYTDTQYF.

This clonotype was recorded a few times. The CDR3 DNA sequence: TGTGCCAGCAGCTATAGCGGGAGAGGCTACGAGCAGTACTTC. It yields the protein CASSYSGRGYEQYF. The V gene is TRBV7-2, the J gene TRBJ2-7; 9 bases align to TRBD2. This CDR3 has 14 amino acids. Unmatched junction bases numbered 4, after V lost 4 bases and J lost 3 bases. Germline CDR1 is SGHTA and CDR2 is FQGNSA.

This chain uses TRBV20-1 with TRBJ1-2; D is unclear. V dropped 3 bases and J dropped 2 bases, with 10 bases sitting between them. The CDR3 loop spans 13 amino acids. Germline loops: CDR1 DFQATT, CDR2 SNEGSKA (reference sequence). In DNA, the CDR3 is TGCAGTGCTAGTAATCCGGGGAACTATGGCTACACCTTC. Translated, it gives CSASNPGNYGYTF.

This clonotype was observed a few times. CDR3 residues: CASSPPTGLSSYNEQFF. Here the CDR3 DNA reads TGTGCCAGTAGCCCTCCAACAGGGCTTAGCTCCTACAATGAGCAGTTCTTC. The V call is TRBV19, the J call TRBJ2-1, with D perhaps matching TRBD1 (6 bases). Trimming removed 6 bases from V and 0 bases from J, with 18 bases in between. This CDR3 is built from 17 residues. CDR1 is LNHDA and CDR2 is SQIVND in the germline V gene (reference sequence).

A few counts support this clonotype. The gene calls are TRBV5-6 and TRBJ2-7; 9 nucleotides align to TRBD2. Losses at the gene ends were 0 bases for V and 2 bases for J; bases not matched to a gene: 6. The germline V gene encodes CDR1 SGHDT and CDR2 YYEEEE. The CDR3 spans 16 residues. CDR3 DNA: TGTGCCAGCAGCTTGGGTCTAGCGGGATACACCTACGAGCAGTACTTC. This encodes CASSLGLAGYTYEQYF.

The gene calls are TRBV6-5 and TRBJ2-7, with D possibly matching TRBD1 (5 bases). Germline CDR1 MNHEY, CDR2 SVGAGI. Trimming removed 0 bases at V and 1 base at J, with 13 bases between. This CDR3 contains 16 residues. The CDR3 nucleotides are TGTGCCAGCAGTTACTCGTTGTGGGGCGAGTCCTACGAGCAGTACTTC. It yields the protein CASSYSLWGESYEQYF.

This sequence joins TRBV20-1 and TRBJ2-7, with TRBD2 matching over 11 bases. Germline loops: CDR1 DFQATT, CDR2 SNEGSKA (reference sequence). V dropped 4 bases and J dropped 7; count of bases not matched to a gene: 21. The length of the CDR3 is 18 residues. In nucleotides, the CDR3 is TGCAGTGCTACTCCCTTACCTCCCTTAGCGGGAGGGCGAGGGGAGCAGTACTTC. Translated, it gives CSATPLPPLAGGRGEQYF.

This clonotype was counted a few times. The chain recombines TRBV4-3 with TRBJ2-6, with D possibly being TRBD1 (5 bases). The CDR3 is 15 residues long. Germline CDR1 LGHNA, CDR2 YSLEER. The V gene lost 2 bases and the J gene lost 3 bases, with 8 bases spanning the gap. CDR3 DNA sequence: TGCGCCAGCAGCCAATCAGGGAATGGGGCCAACGTCCTGACTTTC. Protein product: CASSQSGNGANVLTF.

This clonotype was counted between two and nine times. The V gene is TRBV20-1, the J gene TRBJ2-7; 9 positions agree with TRBD1. This CDR3 is 14 amino acids long. CDR1 and CDR2 from the germline V gene are DFQATT and SNEGSKA (reference sequence). V gave up 5 bases and J gave up 1 base; unmatched junction bases: 6. CDR3 in DNA: TGCAGTGCTCCCGGGACAGGGCTATCCTACGAGCAGTACTTC. Encoded protein: CSAPGTGLSYEQYF.

This clonotype has just a few counts. The rearrangement links TRBV4-3 to TRBJ1-1; D is unresolved. This CDR3 comprises 14 residues. The germline gives CDR1 LGHNA, CDR2 YSLEER. V shed 0 bases and J shed 7 bases, with 12 bases lying between them. The CDR3 DNA reads as TGCGCCAGCAGCCAAGATCCAAGGAGCTTTGAAGCTTTCTTT. This gives the protein CASSQDPRSFEAFF.

The chain recombines TRBV10-3 with TRBJ2-2; the match to TRBD1 covers 9 bases. Germline lookup yields CDR1 ENHRY and CDR2 SYGVKD. Unmatched junction bases numbered 13, after V lost 6 bases and J lost 11 bases. The CDR3 is 15 amino acids. CDR3 coding DNA: TGTGCCATCAGCAACCCGGGACAGGGTTTCGGAGAGCTGTTTTTT. Its translation is CAISNPGQGFGELFF.

This clonotype came up a few times. V usage is TRBV9 and J usage is TRBJ2-3; 9 nucleotides match TRBD2. The CDR3 runs 17 residues. CDR1 is SGDLS and CDR2 is YYNGEE in the germline V gene. The trim removed 4 bases at V and 0 bases at J, leaving 9 bases unmatched. The CDR3 sequence: CASSKAGGPRSTDTQYF. The CDR3 bases are TGTGCCAGCAGCAAAGCGGGGGGCCCCCGTAGCACAGATACGCAGTATTTT.

A few counts support this clonotype. This chain joins TRBV28 and TRBJ2-5, with D perhaps matching TRBD1 or TRBD2 (6 bases each). The V gene lost 2 bases and the J gene lost 5 bases, with 12 bases spanning the gap. CDR3 length: 14 residues. Germline CDR1 is MDHEN and CDR2 is SYDVKM. The chain's CDR3 is CASSLGGTTETQYF. The CDR3 DNA follows: TGTGCCAGCAGTTTAGGCGGGACAACGGAGACCCAGTACTTC.

There are a few counts of this clonotype. V usage is TRBV18 and J usage is TRBJ1-1; D uncertain. V gave up 2 bases and J gave up 5 bases, with 9 bases separating them. Germline values: CDR1 KGHSH, CDR2 LQKENI. The CDR3 runs to 13 residues. The DNA of the CDR3 is TGTGCCAGCTCACCAGCACAGACTACTGAAGCTTTCTTT. Protein sequence: CASSPAQTTEAFF.

A few counts support this clonotype. J is TRBJ2-1 and V is TRBV9; D is unclear. This CDR3 spans 16 amino acids. Germline V gene sequence: CDR1 SGDLS, CDR2 YYNGEE. V was clipped by 0 bases and J by 0 bases, with 10 bases between them. In DNA form, the CDR3 reads TGTGCCAGCAGCGTAGACCCCGGGCCCTCCTACAATGAGCAGTTCTTC. Protein sequence: CASSVDPGPSYNEQFF.

Written as DNA, the CDR3 is TGCGCCAGCAGCCAAGGAGTAACATCCAACGAGCAGTACTTC. This sequence encodes CASSQGVTSNEQYF. This chain connects TRBV4-3 to TRBJ2-7; D gene ambiguous. V was trimmed by 1 base and J by 5 bases, leaving 12 bases between them. The CDR3 sequence is 14 residues long. The germline V gene has CDR1 LGHNA and CDR2 YSLEER.

This clonotype was detected a few times. The genes are TRBV9 and TRBJ2-7; possibly TRBD1 or TRBD2 for D (5 bases each). This CDR3 spans 16 amino acids. The V gene lost 3 bases and the J gene lost 3 bases, with 19 bases spanning the gap. CDR1 and CDR2 (germline): SGDLS, YYNGEE. The CDR3 DNA reads TGTGCCAGCAGCGGCCCCTGGGGGTTAGTCGGCTACGAGCAGTACTTC. Its protein is CASSGPWGLVGYEQYF.

The chain combines TRBV4-2 with TRBJ2-1, with 7 bases aligning to TRBD2. Germline lookup yields CDR1 LGHNA and CDR2 YNFKEQ. The CDR3 consists of 16 residues. With V trimmed by 4 bases and J by 0 bases, 6 bases remained unmatched. The CDR3 here is CASSRLADSSYNEQFF. CDR3 coding DNA: TGTGCCAGCAGCCGCCTAGCGGATAGCTCCTACAATGAGCAGTTCTTC.

This clonotype was seen a few times. The J gene is TRBJ2-3, the V gene TRBV5-1, with 7 bases aligning to TRBD1. The CDR3 is 17 residues long. CDR1 is SGHRS, CDR2 YFSETQ, per germline. Trimming cost V 1 base and J 1 base; bases outside gene matches: 9. The CDR3 region is CASSLWPTGDRTDTQYF. As DNA, the CDR3 is TGCGCCAGCAGCTTGTGGCCCACAGGGGACCGCACAGATACGCAGTATTTT.

This clonotype was seen a handful of times. The chain joins TRBV4-1 to TRBJ1-1; TRBD1 matches at 8 bases. Trimming removed 4 bases from V and 5 bases from J; junction bases left unmatched: 9. CDR3 length equals 15 residues. Germline loops: CDR1 MGHRA, CDR2 YSYEKL. The CDR3 sequence is CASSPGMDRETEAFF. CDR3 DNA: TGCGCCAGCAGCCCCGGAATGGACAGGGAAACTGAAGCTTTCTTT.

This clonotype was seen a handful of times. The chain links TRBV12-3 or TRBV12-4 to TRBJ1-6, with a weak D call TRBD1 (6 bases). The CDR3 runs to 15 residues. The V end was cut by 5 bases, the J end by 8 bases, with 16 bases between. CDR3 nucleotide sequence: TGTGCCAGCAGTAACCTCCGGGACACCCATTCACCCCTCCACTTT. Protein sequence: CASSNLRDTHSPLHF.

V usage is TRBV20-1 and J usage is TRBJ1-1; TRBD1 aligns across 11 bases. Unmatched junction bases numbered 6, after V lost 3 bases and J lost 3 bases. The germline gives CDR1 DFQATT, CDR2 SNEGSKA (reference sequence). The CDR3 extends over 15 amino acids. Here the CDR3 reads CSASWTGGVYTEAFF. The CDR3 nucleotides are TGCAGTGCTAGCTGGACAGGGGGCGTTTACACTGAAGCTTTCTTT.

This clonotype was counted a few times. V and J are TRBV29-1 and TRBJ1-1, with TRBD1 as a possible D gene (5 bases). With 6 bases removed from V and 3 bases from J, the gap between germline ends came to 11 bases. CDR1 and CDR2 from the germline V gene are SQVTM and ANQGSEA. The CDR3 covers 12 residues. CDR3 protein: CSVTEGYTEAFF. DNA for the CDR3: TGCAGCGTCACTGAGGGGTACACTGAAGCTTTCTTT.

The chain employs TRBV11-2 and TRBJ2-2, with 7 positions matching TRBD1. Trimming removed 6 bases from V and 6 bases from J; junction bases left unmatched: 7. The CDR3 consists of 14 residues. CDR1 is SGHAT and CDR2 is FQNNGV in the germline V gene. The CDR3 coding sequence is TGTGCCAGCAGTAAGGACAGGCCTCCCGGGGAGCTGTTTTTT. Its protein product is CASSKDRPPGELFF.

V and J are TRBV20-1 and TRBJ2-3; 8 bases map to TRBD2. The length of the CDR3 is 15 residues. From germline, CDR1 is DFQATT and CDR2 SNEGSKA (reference sequence). Losses at the gene ends were 5 bases for V and 6 bases for J; bases not matched to a gene: 13. The CDR3 protein is CSAASGSGREDTQYF. The CDR3 DNA is TGCAGTGCTGCCTCAGGCAGCGGGAGAGAGGATACGCAGTATTTT.

The chain joins TRBV15 to TRBJ1-2; tentative D call: TRBD1 (6 bases). Per germline, CDR1 LNHNV and CDR2 YYDKDF (reference sequence). V shed 5 bases and J shed 8 bases, with 21 bases lying between them. The CDR3 covers 15 residues. DNA of the CDR3: TGTGCCACCAGCCAAAAACACAGGGATGTAGAGGGCTACACCTTC. Translation: CATSQKHRDVEGYTF.

This rearrangement joins TRBV29-1 to TRBJ2-1; 9 positions agree with TRBD2. CDR3 length: 13 residues. The V gene's germline CDR1 is SQVTM and CDR2 ANQGSEA. The CDR3 here is CSGLLAGDNEQFF. The CDR3, as DNA: TGCAGTGGGTTGTTAGCGGGAGACAATGAGCAGTTCTTC.

This clonotype has a handful of counts. The chain recombines TRBV5-1 with TRBJ2-3; TRBD1 might be the D (6 bases). This CDR3 contains 13 residues. Trimming cost V 3 bases and J 5 bases, with 10 bases left between them. Germline assignment: CDR1 SGHRS and CDR2 YFSETQ. CDR3 amino acids: CASSSGQRDTQYF. CDR3 nucleotides: TGCGCCAGCAGCTCCGGACAGCGAGATACGCAGTATTTT.